One T cell receptor beta chain is described in this entry. Produced via immunoSEQ multiplex PCR; TCRdb's table is partial and in-frame only. The sample contains about 300,000 clones, approximately 84% of which appear only once. CDR3 length equals 16 residues. In germline, CDR1 is SGHTA, CDR2 FQGNSA. J lost 2 bases, V lost 2 bases, and 2 bases had no gene match. The sample comes from a study of blood T cell repertoires in COVID-19. Whole-study context: Sites in the United States, Italy and Spain provided acute and convalescent COVID-19 samples. PBMCs, B-cell-depleted T cells, or T cells were the source of the cDNA or gDNA that made up the material.

Participants spanned ages roughly 18 to 90 years and resided in 20 to 25 US areas. Two negative PCRs, clearance, or symptom resolution were required of recovered Cohort 3 donors. This TCR came from a man younger than 45 who had recovered from COVID-19. The chain recombines TRBV7-2 with TRBJ2-6, with 8 bases identical to TRBD1. Sequencing was carried out using PBMCs or T cells enriched from blood (not recorded which). CDR3 sequence (DNA): TGTGCCAGCAGCTTACAGGGGGCGGCTGGGGCCAACGTCCTGACTTTC. Protein sequence: CASSLQGAAGANVLTF.